The clone carrying this T cell receptor (beta chain) has a count of ten or more. What it recognizes is unknown. Unique molecular identifiers were linked by the library to individual cDNA molecules. Study processing details: Samples contained a median of about 96,000 TCRs, with a range of roughly 20,000 to 750,000. TCRdb fed the RACE reads into MiXCR, producing one record per CDR3 protein. These V and J calls originate from TCRdb's pipeline instead of the authors' own analysis. This sample yields some 65,000 distinct CDR3 sequences, of which about 6.5% are seen a single time; around 3.4% belongs to the top ten. In germline, CDR1 is SEHNR, CDR2 FQNEAQ (reference sequence). J was trimmed by 2 bases and V by 0 bases; bases with no gene match: 6. CDR3 length: 17 amino acids. As for time point: healthy volunteer bleed at 6 weeks. Extraction yielded total RNA from whole blood (unfractionated). This specimen belongs to a study of human T cells and chemical hapten exposure. Study information: From small differences in pooled library volume came most of the variation in per-sample TCR yields. General study results and limits: With regard to DPC sensitization, TCRs above 1 in 1000 frequency did not change.

The J gene is TRBJ1-2, the V gene TRBV7-9, with 10 nucleotides matching TRBD1. The sequence came from a female donor in good health. Some clones in this sample may be carry-over from other donors' samples. The material sequenced was whole blood. The CDR3 DNA follows: TGTGCCAGCAGCTTAGCGGGACAGGGGTACTTAAACTATGGCTACACCTTC. Translation gives CASSLAGQGYLNYGYTF.